This T cell receptor beta chain originates from a study of T-cell memory formation after mild COVID-19. TCRdb independently ran MiXCR on the 5' RACE reads; one entry per CDR3 protein. Among 200,000 to 300,000 distinct CDR3 sequences, 15% were seen once, and the ten largest hold 2.1%. This CDR3 has 16 amino acids. Germline values: CDR1 KGHSH, CDR2 LQKENI. V lost 4 bases, J lost 3 bases, and 16 bases lay in between. V is TRBV18 and J is TRBJ1-5; D might be TRBD1 (5 bases). Source material: PBMCs or a T cell subset sorted from them (not recorded which). The TCR was taken from an adult woman who had mild COVID-19 (a few samples of this study predate the infection). Cell type and time point are not known. CDR3 sequence: CASSLTHDSYNQPQHF. The CDR3 nucleotides read TGTGCCAGCTCACTAACCCATGACAGTTACAATCAGCCCCAGCATTTT. The entire variable domain, with the rest obtained from reference TRBV18 and TRBJ1-5, is as follows: NAGVMQNPRHLVRRRGQEARLRCSPMKGHSHVYWYRQLPEEGLKFMVYLQKENIIDESGMPKERFSAEFPKEGPSILRIQQVVRGDSAAYFCASSLTHDSYNQPQHFGDGTRLSIL.